This T cell receptor (beta chain) was obtained from a study of cytomegalovirus exposure and HLA in healthy donors. A word on this clone: The antigen is not known.

This CDR3 has 14 amino acids. Unmatched junction bases numbered 5, after V lost 7 bases and J lost 5 bases. Looked up from germline, CDR1 is SNHLY and CDR2 is FYNNEI. Assay: immunoSEQ multiplex PCR; the TCRdb copy retains only in-frame clones and omits some. The sample holds roughly 50,000 clones, 90% seen once. Whole-study findings and limits: The study listed roughly 160 cytomegalovirus-associated TCR beta chains. According to a subsequent analysis, TCR clusters identified in the first cohort showed a tendency to co-occur across the 100 to 150 validation repertoires. A few chains linked to CMV were shown in vitro to be specific for CMV antigens.

This rearrangement joins TRBV2 to TRBJ2-1, with TRBD2 identical over 10 bases. This TCR was sampled from a man between 18 and 35 years old in good health and CMV-seronegative. Sequenced material: PBMCs. The CDR3, as DNA: TGTGCCAGCAACCAGCGGGGGGGGGACAATGAGCAGTTCTTC. Translating it yields CASNQRGGDNEQFF.